This is a list of T cell receptor beta chains from one sample in a study of cytomegalovirus exposure and HLA in healthy donors. Produced via immunoSEQ multiplex PCR; TCRdb's table is partial and in-frame only. The sample yields more than 100,000 clones, around 67% seen once. The sample comprised PBMCs. The receptors stem from a woman in her forties or fifties in good health and CMV-seronegative. The CDR3 runs from the conserved cysteine through the conserved F or W. Each record gives: J gene, clone size, V gene, D gene, CDR3 length, CDR3 DNA, CDR3 protein. D genes are given only for firm matches. Some rows mark clone size as missing; the rest say once, few, many or name a class of expanded clone.

J: TRBJ2-3; size: NA; V: TRBV7-2; D: NA; length: 14; DNA: TGTGCCAGCAGCCCGCGGTCCCACACAGATACGCAGTATTTT; CDR3: CASSPRSHTDTQYF
J: TRBJ2-2; size: NA; V: TRBV2; D: NA; length: 12; DNA: TGTGCCAGCAGTGAATTCGGCGGGGAGCTGTTTTTT; CDR3: CASSEFGGELFF
J: TRBJ1-2; size: NA; V: TRBV5-1; D: TRBD1; length: 14; DNA: TGCGCCAGCAGCTTGGGACAGGGCGTAGGGGGCTACACCTTC; CDR3: CASSLGQGVGGYTF
J: TRBJ1-5; size: once; V: TRBV4-2; D: TRBD1; length: 15; DNA: TGTGCCAACAGCCAAGGACAGGGGACCTATCAGCCCCAGCATTTT; CDR3: CANSQGQGTYQPQHF
J: TRBJ2-1; size: NA; V: TRBV5-1; D: NA; length: 17; DNA: TGCGCCAGCAGCTTGACGGGTCACAGGACATCAGGGAATGAGCAGTTCTTC; CDR3: CASSLTGHRTSGNEQFF
J: TRBJ2-3; size: NA; V: TRBV18; D: TRBD2; length: 17; DNA: TGTGCCAGCTCACCCATAGATGGAGCGGGAGGCGCAGATACGCAGTATTTT; CDR3: CASSPIDGAGGADTQYF
J: TRBJ2-5; size: NA; V: TRBV9; D: TRBD1; length: 15; DNA: TGTGCCAGCAGCGTAACCCAGGGGGCCCCCCAGACCCAGTACTTC; CDR3: CASSVTQGAPQTQYF
J: TRBJ2-4; size: NA; V: TRBV4-1; D: TRBD2; length: 15; DNA: TGCGCCAGCAGCCAAGTAGCGGGGGTTAAAAACATTCAGTACTTC; CDR3: CASSQVAGVKNIQYF
J: TRBJ1-1; size: NA; V: TRBV13; D: NA; length: 14; DNA: TGTGCCAGCAGCTTAGGACAGGGCTACACTGAAGCTTTCTTT; CDR3: CASSLGQGYTEAFF
J: TRBJ2-7; size: NA; V: TRBV15; D: NA; length: 15; DNA: TGTGCCACCAGCAGAGGTACAGGGAGTGCCTACGAGCAGTACTTC; CDR3: CATSRGTGSAYEQYF
J: TRBJ1-1; size: NA; V: TRBV2; D: TRBD1; length: 15; DNA: TGTGCCAGCTTGCGGACAGGAAACATGAACACTGAAGCTTTCTTT; CDR3: CASLRTGNMNTEAFF
J: TRBJ2-5; size: once; V: TRBV29-1; D: TRBD1; length: 15; DNA: TGCAGCGTTCCAAGGACAGGGGTCGCAGGAGAGACCCAGTACTTC; CDR3: CSVPRTGVAGETQYF
J: TRBJ2-3; size: NA; V: TRBV30; D: TRBD2; length: 20; DNA: TGTGCCTGGAGTTCTGAACCATGGACTAGCGGGGGGGCGGGGAAAGATACGCAGTATTTT; CDR3: CAWSSEPWTSGGAGKDTQYF
J: TRBJ2-3; size: NA; V: TRBV30; D: NA; length: 16; DNA: TGTGCCTGGAGAACCCCCCCCTTGGGGAGGACAGATACGCAGTATTTT; CDR3: CAWRTPPLGRTDTQYF
J: TRBJ2-3; size: NA; V: TRBV10-2; D: TRBD2; length: 12; DNA: TGCGCCAGCAGGACTAGCCCGGATACGCAGTATTTT; CDR3: CASRTSPDTQYF
J: TRBJ2-7; size: NA; V: TRBV4-2; D: NA; length: 17; DNA: TGTGCCAGCAGCCTCGGTTTGGGAAGACAGGAGGCCTACGAGCAGTACTTC; CDR3: CASSLGLGRQEAYEQYF
J: TRBJ2-2; size: NA; V: TRBV10-1; D: TRBD1; length: 18; DNA: TGCGCCAGCGGGAGGGACAGGGGGCCGGAGTCGAACACCGGGGAGCTGTTTTTT; CDR3: CASGRDRGPESNTGELFF
J: TRBJ2-3; size: NA; V: TRBV5-8; D: TRBD2; length: 14; DNA: TGTGCCAGCAGCTTCGATCGGGGGGGCAATACGCAGTATTTT; CDR3: CASSFDRGGNTQYF
J: TRBJ2-7; size: once; V: TRBV18; D: NA; length: 14; DNA: TGTGCCAGCTCACGAATCTCCGGTACGGGCGAGCAGTACTTC; CDR3: CASSRISGTGEQYF
J: TRBJ2-2; size: NA; V: TRBV9; D: TRBD2; length: 18; DNA: TGTGCCAGCAGCGTAGGGCTAGCGGGAGAAGGGAACACCGGGGAGCTGTTTTTT; CDR3: CASSVGLAGEGNTGELFF
J: TRBJ2-1; size: NA; V: TRBV7-8; D: NA; length: 16; DNA: TGTGCCAGCAGCTTAGTAGCGGAACCGATCTACAATGAGCAGTTCTTC; CDR3: CASSLVAEPIYNEQFF
J: TRBJ1-1; size: NA; V: TRBV2; D: NA; length: 13; DNA: TGTGCCAGCAGACTCCCTGTGAGCACTGAAGCTTTCTTT; CDR3: CASRLPVSTEAFF
J: TRBJ1-2; size: NA; V: TRBV10-3; D: NA; length: 13; DNA: TGTGCCATCGGATTTGAAGGGGTCTATGGCTACACCTTC; CDR3: CAIGFEGVYGYTF
J: TRBJ2-3; size: NA; V: TRBV12-5; D: TRBD1; length: 14; DNA: TGTGCTAGTGGATACGGGACAGGGGCAGATACGCAGTATTTT; CDR3: CASGYGTGADTQYF
J: TRBJ2-5; size: NA; V: TRBV6-1; D: NA; length: 13; DNA: TGTGCCAGCACCCACGACAGTGGTTGGACCCAGTACTTC; CDR3: CASTHDSGWTQYF
J: TRBJ2-5; size: few; V: TRBV27; D: TRBD2; length: 18; DNA: TGTGCCAGCAGTTTCCTCAAAACTAGCGGGAGGGCAGAAGAGACCCAGTACTTC; CDR3: CASSFLKTSGRAEETQYF
J: TRBJ1-6; size: few; V: TRBV6-1; D: NA; length: 16; DNA: TGTGCCAGCAGTGAAAACGACTTGCCGATTAATTCACCCCTCCACTTT; CDR3: CASSENDLPINSPLHF
J: TRBJ2-1; size: NA; V: TRBV29-1; D: TRBD2; length: 12; DNA: TGCAGCGGCACCGGGACTAGAGCTGAGCAGTTCTTC; CDR3: CSGTGTRAEQFF
J: TRBJ1-6; size: once; V: TRBV7-9; D: TRBD1; length: 17; DNA: TGTGCCAGCAGCTCCGCTGACAGGGGAAAAGATAATTCACCCCTCCACTTT; CDR3: CASSSADRGKDNSPLHF
J: TRBJ1-5; size: once; V: TRBV30; D: NA; length: 14; DNA: TGTGCCTGGACCACAGAATATAGCAATCAGCCCCAGCATTTT; CDR3: CAWTTEYSNQPQHF